What follows are 8 T cell receptor beta chains derived from one specimen sequenced in a study of blood T cell repertoires in COVID-19. Sequencing used immunoSEQ multiplex PCR; TCRdb keeps in-frame clones, though not all of them. This repertoire shows hundreds of thousands of clones, 75% to 90% found once; its top ten account for 1% to 1.3%. Source material: PBMCs or T cells enriched from blood (not recorded which). Receptor source: a man younger than 40 who had recovered from COVID-19.

The chain has TRBV6-6 and TRBJ2-1, with 7 bases fitting TRBD2. Germline trimming cut 4 bases from V and 6 bases from J; bases unmatched to any gene: 6. Germline CDR1 is MNHNY and CDR2 is SVGAGI (reference sequence). The length of the CDR3 is 14 residues. CDR3 nucleotides: TGTGCCAGCAGTTCAGGACTAGAAATCAATGAGCAGTTCTTC. Residues: CASSSGLEINEQFF.

CDR3 bases: TGTGCCAGCAGCTTGTCAAGAGGTCCTGAAGCTTTCTTT. Translating it yields CASSLSRGPEAFF. The chain recombines TRBV11-2 with TRBJ1-1; no firm D call. Per germline, CDR1 SGHAT and CDR2 FQNNGV. This CDR3 region has 13 residues. V shed 3 bases and J shed 6 bases, with 11 bases lying between them.

There are a few counts of this clone. The chain uses TRBV28 and TRBJ2-7; TRBD2 matches 9 bases. Germline CDR1 MDHEN, CDR2 SYDVKM. V lost 7 bases, J lost 7 bases, and 14 bases stayed unmatched. The CDR3 is 15 amino acids. Here the CDR3 reads CASTIGVGGRGEQYF. CDR3 bases: TGTGCCAGCACCATTGGGGTCGGCGGGAGGGGAGAGCAGTACTTC.

The CDR3 DNA reads as TGTGCCAGCAGCCCGGACATGGGGTCCTTTGTTAATTCACCCCTCCACTTT. Protein sequence: CASSPDMGSFVNSPLHF. This rearrangement joins TRBV5-5 to TRBJ1-6, with D possibly matching TRBD1 (5 bases). The CDR3 runs 17 residues. In germline, CDR1 is SGHKS, CDR2 YYEKEE (reference sequence). The V gene lost 4 bases and the J gene lost 6 bases, with 20 bases spanning the gap.

The rearrangement links TRBV28 to TRBJ1-6; tentative D call: TRBD1 (5 bases). The germline gives CDR1 MDHEN, CDR2 SYDVKM. Trimming took off 2 bases at V and 9 bases at J, with 11 bases between the two ends. The CDR3 has 14 amino acids. The CDR3 DNA sequence: TGTGCCAGCAGTTTACTGGGGGGGAGTTCACCCCTCCACTTT. Its translation: CASSLLGGSSPLHF. Based on the CDR3 plus reference TRBV28 and TRBJ1-6, the full variable domain is DVKVTQSSRYLVKRTGEKVFLECVQDMDHENMFWYRQDPGLGLRLIYFSYDVKMKEKGDIPEGYSVSREKKERFSLILESASTNQTSMYLCASSLLGGSSPLHFGNGTRLTVT.

V gene TRBV12-3 or TRBV12-4 combines with J gene TRBJ1-3; 7 nucleotides line up with TRBD1. V dropped 6 bases and J dropped 6; count of bases not matched to a gene: 5. This CDR3 has 13 amino acids. CDR3 region: CASRPGTVNTIYF. For the CDR3, the DNA is TGTGCCAGCAGACCCGGGACAGTAAACACCATATATTTT.

This clone was counted a single time. The germline gene is not matched at one end of the junction; a read error may be the cause. The rearrangement uses TRBV7-7 and TRBJ2-2; a possible D gene is TRBD2 (6 bases). This CDR3 contains 18 residues. Per the germline V gene, CDR1 is SSHAT and CDR2 is FNYEAQ (reference sequence). The DNA for the CDR3 is TGTGCTAGCAGCCTTCAGCCCGACGGCGGGACCAACACCGGGGAGCTGTTTTTT. Its translation: CASSLQPDGGTNTGELFF.

The chain employs TRBV15 and TRBJ2-7; 9 bases are shared with TRBD1. V was clipped by 5 bases and J by 4 bases; unmatched bases: 6. The CDR3 totals 14 residues. The V gene's germline CDR1 is LNHNV and CDR2 YYDKDF (reference sequence). In DNA, the CDR3 is TGTGCCACCAGCGAGGGACAGGGTGGGTACGAGCAGTACTTC. Amino acid sequence: CATSEGQGGYEQYF.